The 20 T cell receptor beta chains reported below all come from one sample, sequenced in a study of CD8 T cells in Susac syndrome. Reverse transcription of roughly 0.45 to 1 ug RNA was performed with random hexamers. Each CDR3 protein is one row after TCRdb ran MiXCR on the immunoSEQ multiplex PCR reads. This sample has around 190,000 distinct CDR3 sequences; 90% to 95% occur once, and the top ten carry around 0.11%. The material sequenced was CD4+ T cells from PBMCs. The receptor source for this set is a human donor with Susac syndrome.

The rearrangement joins TRBV18 to TRBJ2-3; tentative D call: TRBD2 (6 bases). This CDR3 has 15 amino acids. Trimming shortened V by 3 bases and J by 0 bases, and 10 bases separated the two germline ends. CDR1 is KGHSH, CDR2 LQKENI, per germline. CDR3 sequence (DNA): TGTGCCAGCTCACCGCCCGGGGGTAGCACAGATACGCAGTATTTT. Its translation is CASSPPGGSTDTQYF.

The rearrangement joins TRBV30 to TRBJ1-2; TRBD1 aligns across 9 bases. This CDR3 has 14 residues. V gave up 2 bases and J gave up 7 bases; unmatched junction bases: 8. CDR1 and CDR2 (germline): GTSNPN, SVGIG (reference sequence). This chain's CDR3 is CAWSITGGRGGYTF. CDR3 coding DNA: TGTGCCTGGAGTATTACAGGGGGCAGAGGTGGCTACACCTTC.

This clonotype was detected only once. This rearrangement joins TRBV20-1 to TRBJ1-1; D may be TRBD1 (6 bases). Germline CDR1 reads DFQATT; CDR2 reads SNEGSKA (reference sequence). The CDR3 runs to 14 residues. The V and J ends lost 1 base and 4 bases respectively, with 13 bases between them. CDR3 DNA sequence: TGCAGTGCTAGAGGGGGGACACCGACCACTGAAGCTTTCTTT. It encodes CSARGGTPTTEAFF.

This chain uses TRBV4-2 with TRBJ1-5; TRBD1 agrees at 7 bases. The CDR3 is made up of 15 amino acids. Germline CDR1 is LGHNA and CDR2 is YNFKEQ. With 0 bases clipped from V and 5 bases from J, the junction kept 4 bases outside the gene matches. In DNA, the CDR3 is TGTGCCAGCAGCCAAGATTCAGGGGGTGATCAGCCCCAGCATTTT. Protein product: CASSQDSGGDQPQHF.

The CDR3 nucleotides are TGCGCCAGCAACGACGCGGGGGGGATCTCCTACGAGCAGTACTTC. This sequence encodes CASNDAGGISYEQYF. The genes are TRBV4-1 and TRBJ2-7; 9 bases are a match to TRBD2. Germline loops: CDR1 MGHRA, CDR2 YSYEKL. This CDR3 contains 15 residues. J lost 0 bases, V lost 7 bases, and 7 bases had no gene match.

In its sample, this clonotype was seen once. This chain uses TRBV14 with TRBJ2-7; D tentatively reads TRBD1 or TRBD2 (5 bases each). The V gene lost 0 bases and the J gene lost 2 bases, with 14 bases spanning the gap. The CDR3 spans 16 residues. Germline V CDR1 and CDR2: SGHDN, FVKESK. The chain's CDR3 is CASSQERDVITYEQYF. The CDR3, as DNA: TGTGCCAGCAGCCAAGAACGGGACGTAATTACCTACGAGCAGTACTTC.

The CDR3 DNA reads as TGCAGTGCTAGAGATCGGGTGGTGGGGACCGGAGGCGAGCAGTACTTC. Its translation: CSARDRVVGTGGEQYF. The genes are TRBV20-1 and TRBJ2-7; either TRBD1 or TRBD2 may fit D (5 bases each). Trimming cost V 0 bases and J 6 bases, with 21 bases left between them. Germline V gene data show CDR1 as DFQATT and CDR2 as SNEGSKA (reference sequence). This CDR3 is 16 amino acids long.

This clonotype was observed once. CDR3 sequence: CASSFDLIGTQYF. As DNA, the CDR3 is TGTGCCAGCAGCTTCGACTTGATAGGGACCCAGTACTTC. This chain uses TRBV11-2 with TRBJ2-5; D is unclear. V was clipped by 3 bases and J by 7 bases, with 12 bases between them. This CDR3 spans 13 amino acids. Germline V gene data show CDR1 as SGHAT and CDR2 as FQNNGV. Full variable domain (rest looked up from reference TRBV11-2 and TRBJ2-5): EAGVAQSPRYKIIEKRQSVAFWCNPISGHATLYWYQQILGQGPKLLIQFQNNGVVDDSQLPKDRFSAERLKGVDSTLKIQPAKLEDSAVYLCASSFDLIGTQYFGPGTRLLVL.

The chain links TRBV30 to TRBJ1-2; D not resolved. V shed 3 bases and J shed 4 bases, with 6 bases lying between them. CDR1 and CDR2 from the germline V gene are GTSNPN and SVGIG (reference sequence). The CDR3 totals 11 residues. The CDR3 DNA reads as TGTGCCTGGAGACAGATCTATGGCTACACCTTC. Translating it yields CAWRQIYGYTF.

The chain has TRBV20-1 and TRBJ2-7; 8 nucleotides agree with TRBD1. V dropped 3 bases and J dropped 3; count of bases not matched to a gene: 10. Germline-derived CDR1 and CDR2 are DFQATT and SNEGSKA (reference sequence). The CDR3 spans 15 residues. The CDR3 sequence is CSASQPGTGVYEQYF. The CDR3 DNA is TGCAGTGCTAGTCAACCCGGGACAGGCGTCTACGAGCAGTACTTC.

A single count supports this clonotype. The rearrangement links TRBV7-6 to TRBJ2-7; D is perhaps TRBD2 (5 bases). CDR1 and CDR2 from the germline V gene are SGHVS and FNYEAQ. Trimming stripped 8 bases from V and 6 bases from J, with 20 bases between. The CDR3 is 14 residues long. The CDR3 loop reads CASAPGSPPSEQYF. The CDR3 DNA reads as TGTGCCAGCGCCCCGGGATCCCCTCCCTCCGAGCAGTACTTC. The complete variable domain, with remaining parts taken from reference TRBV7-6 and TRBJ2-7, reads GAGVSQSPRYKVTKRGQDVALRCDPISGHVSLYWYRQALGQGPEFLTYFNYEAQQDKSGLPNDRFSAERPEGSISTLTIQRTEQRDSAMYRCASAPGSPPSEQYFGPGTRLTVT.

The chain employs TRBV3-1 and TRBJ2-1; TRBD2 matches 8 bases. Germline V gene lookup returns CDR1 LGHDT and CDR2 YNNKEL (reference sequence). The CDR3 has 16 amino acids. V was pared by 8 bases and J by 0 bases, with 9 bases of the junction left unmatched. The CDR3 DNA is TGTGCCAGCCGCACTAGCGGACAGAGCTCCTACAATGAGCAGTTCTTC. The encoded protein is CASRTSGQSSYNEQFF.

This chain connects TRBV30 to TRBJ2-3; D gene uncertain. The CDR3 is 11 amino acids. Looked up from germline, CDR1 is GTSNPN and CDR2 is SVGIG (reference sequence). Trimming took off 0 bases at V and 7 bases at J, with 5 bases between the two ends. CDR3 loop: CAWSVRNTQYF. CDR3 in DNA: TGTGCCTGGAGTGTACGGAATACGCAGTATTTT.

This chain joins TRBV3-1 and TRBJ2-7; D remains unclear. Germline V gene lookup returns CDR1 LGHDT and CDR2 YNNKEL (reference sequence). Trimming removed 0 bases from V and 0 bases from J, with 9 bases in between. The CDR3 totals 15 residues. CDR3 residues: CASSQDVSGSYEQYF. CDR3 sequence (DNA): TGTGCCAGCAGCCAAGATGTGTCAGGCTCCTACGAGCAGTACTTC.

The CDR3 nucleotides read TGCGCCAGCAGCTTGACGGGACAGACAAACACTGAAGCTTTCTTT. Translated: CASSLTGQTNTEAFF. The chain combines TRBV5-1 with TRBJ1-1, with 7 bases that match TRBD1. The CDR3 has 15 amino acids. Germline lookup yields CDR1 SGHRS and CDR2 YFSETQ. Losses at the gene ends were 1 base for V and 2 bases for J; bases not matched to a gene: 5.

V and J are TRBV27 and TRBJ1-6; D perhaps matches TRBD1 (6 bases). V was clipped by 4 bases and J by 6 bases, with 16 bases between them. Per germline, CDR1 MNHEY and CDR2 SMNVEV (reference sequence). There are 16 residues in the CDR3. The CDR3, as DNA: TGTGCCAGCAGTTCTCAACAGGGTTGGGGTAATTCACCCCTCCACTTT. Translating it yields CASSSQQGWGNSPLHF.

This chain uses TRBV14 with TRBJ1-1; 10 bases align to TRBD1. J was trimmed by 7 bases and V by 4 bases; bases with no gene match: 3. The CDR3 loop spans 13 amino acids. CDR1 is SGHDN and CDR2 is FVKESK in the germline V gene. The CDR3 protein is CASSPGTGVEAFF. In DNA form, the CDR3 reads TGTGCCAGCAGCCCTGGGACAGGGGTTGAAGCTTTCTTT.

V usage is TRBV30 and J usage is TRBJ1-2; possibly TRBD1 for D (6 bases). The CDR3 has 12 amino acids. Germline CDR1 reads GTSNPN; CDR2 reads SVGIG (reference sequence). Trimming shortened V by 3 bases and J by 8 bases, and 13 bases separated the two germline ends. The CDR3, as DNA: TGTGCCTGGAGCGGTTGGGGGCGAGGCTACACCTTC. It yields the protein CAWSGWGRGYTF.

The gene calls are TRBV15 and TRBJ1-1; 7 positions agree with TRBD1. The CDR3 is 13 amino acids. V gave up 11 bases and J gave up 11 bases; unmatched junction bases: 17. The germline gives CDR1 LNHNV, CDR2 YYDKDF (reference sequence). The CDR3 nucleotides are TGTGCCGCGCGACAGGGCATCGACGCCCATGCTTTCTTT. Its translation is CAARQGIDAHAFF.

V is TRBV15 and J is TRBJ2-7; 8 bases agree with TRBD2. V gave up 5 bases and J gave up 6 bases; unmatched junction bases: 3. The germline gives CDR1 LNHNV, CDR2 YYDKDF (reference sequence). CDR3 length: 12 amino acids. CDR3 in DNA: TGTGCCACCAGCCTAGCGGGTTCCGAGCAGTACTTC. It encodes CATSLAGSEQYF.